This TCR beta chain was recorded in a study of Ad26.COV2.S vaccination and SARS-CoV-2 variants. The data were produced by immunoSEQ multiplex PCR, yet TCRdb's version contains in-frame clones alone and is incomplete. The data show roughly 450,000 clones, with over 75% seen just once and 10% to 15% held by the top ten. As to this clone: Its antigen is as yet unknown.

Sample treatment: roughly 18 received Ad26.COV2.S at low or high dose, single or two shots; about 5 received placebo; per-sample allocation not given. Samples were taken on day 63 after the first vaccine or placebo injection. SARS-CoV-2 spike from the Wuhan strain was encoded by the vaccine, an Ad26 vector. Study-level results: People who got the vaccine had more spike-specific TCR breadth than people who got placebo.

The material was peripheral blood, obtained in a trial of Ad26.COV2.S vaccine versus placebo. This TCR derives from a person between 18 and 59 years old who received the Ad26.COV2.S COVID-19 vaccine or a placebo.

CDR3 region: CASKGQGSTGELFF. The DNA for the CDR3 is TGTGCCAGCAAGGGACAGGGGAGCACCGGGGAGCTGTTTTTT. The chain links TRBV3-1 (or the pseudogene TRBV3-2) to TRBJ2-2; TRBD1 aligns across 10 bases. Germline V CDR1 and CDR2: LGHDT, YNNKEL (reference sequence). This CDR3 has 14 amino acids. Losses at the gene ends were 7 bases for V and 4 bases for J; bases not matched to a gene: 3.